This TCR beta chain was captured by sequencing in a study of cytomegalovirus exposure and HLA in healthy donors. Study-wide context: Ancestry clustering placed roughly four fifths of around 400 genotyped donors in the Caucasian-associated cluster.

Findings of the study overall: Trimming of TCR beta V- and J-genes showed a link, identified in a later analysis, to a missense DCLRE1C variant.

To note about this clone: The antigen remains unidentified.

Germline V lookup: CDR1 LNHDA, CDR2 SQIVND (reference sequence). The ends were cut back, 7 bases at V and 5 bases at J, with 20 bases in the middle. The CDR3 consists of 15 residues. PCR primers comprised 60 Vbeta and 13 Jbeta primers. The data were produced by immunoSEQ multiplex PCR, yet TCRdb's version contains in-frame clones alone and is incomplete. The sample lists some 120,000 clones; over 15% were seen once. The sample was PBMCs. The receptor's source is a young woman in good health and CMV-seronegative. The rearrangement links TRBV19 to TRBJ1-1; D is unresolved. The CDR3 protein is CASTTRGGKRTEAFF. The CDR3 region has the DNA TGTGCCAGTACCACTCGGGGAGGCAAGAGGACTGAAGCTTTCTTT. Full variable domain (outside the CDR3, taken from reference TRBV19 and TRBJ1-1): DGGITQSPKYLFRKEGQNVTLSCEQNLNHDAMYWYRQDPGQGLRLIYYSQIVNDFQKGDIAEGYSVSREKKESFPLTVTSAQKNPTAFYLCASTTRGGKRTEAFFGQGTRLTVV.